The 15 T cell receptor beta chains below come from one sample, sequenced in a study of T cells in Graves' hyperthyroidism and ophthalmopathy (dated by TCRdb to between 2018 and 2021). The library was made by multiplex PCR. TCRdb shows the sequencer as Illumina HiSeq 2000. TCR beta CDR3 regions were amplified from RNA transcripts. A first-round RT-PCR of the TCR CDR3 used the HTBI primer set with the Qiagen OneStep RT-PCR kit. The public reads were run again by TCRdb, first through fastp at Q25 and then through MiXCR, and only productive beta chains were kept. Here each entry gathers all rows of one CDR3 protein and keeps the most common genes and DNA. This sample comprises 300,000 to 400,000 distinct CDR3 sequences, over 11% of them detected only once. Jointly, the top ten make up roughly 9.6% of the sample. The sample comprised blood. The receptors were sampled from an older woman with Graves' hyperthyroidism.

This clonotype was observed at least ten times. The genes are TRBV28 and TRBJ2-7; 7 nucleotides match TRBD2. The junction had 5 bases not matched to a gene; V was cut back by 4 bases and J by 2 bases. Germline loops: CDR1 MDHEN, CDR2 SYDVKM. The CDR3 has 14 residues. The CDR3 nucleotides are TGTGCCAGCAGTTCGGCACTAGCGACCTACGAGCAGTACTTC. It yields the protein CASSSALATYEQYF.

This clonotype was counted many times. V and J are TRBV20-1 and TRBJ1-1; tentative D call: TRBD1 (5 bases). From germline, CDR1 is DFQATT and CDR2 SNEGSKA (reference sequence). The CDR3 totals 12 residues. V lost 6 bases, J lost 7 bases, and 15 bases lay in between. CDR3 in amino acids: CSASGTDNEAFF. CDR3 coding DNA: TGCAGTGCATCCGGGACGGACAATGAAGCTTTCTTT.

This clonotype came up many times. The V and J genes are TRBV18 and TRBJ2-5; the D gene is possibly TRBD1 (6 bases). V was cut by 3 bases and J by 2 bases, with 19 bases left in between. Germline V gene lookup returns CDR1 KGHSH and CDR2 LQKENI. The CDR3 runs 17 residues. The CDR3 loop is CASSPRRTGTLQETQYF. The CDR3 region has the DNA TGTGCCAGCTCACCCCGGAGGACCGGGACATTGCAAGAGACCCAGTACTTC. Supplemented by reference TRBV18 and TRBJ2-5, the full variable domain reads NAGVMQNPRHLVRRRGQEARLRCSPMKGHSHVYWYRQLPEEGLKFMVYLQKENIIDESGMPKERFSAEFPKEGPSILRIQQVVRGDSAAYFCASSPRRTGTLQETQYFGPGTRLLVL.

The chain joins TRBV5-1 to TRBJ1-2, with 7 bases aligning to TRBD1. The CDR3 spans 14 residues. Losses at the gene ends were 3 bases for V and 0 bases for J; bases not matched to a gene: 2. Germline V gene data show CDR1 as SGHRS and CDR2 as YFSETQ. The CDR3 spells CASSWTGPNYGYTF. The CDR3 region has the DNA TGCGCCAGCAGCTGGACAGGACCTAACTATGGCTACACCTTC.

This chain joins TRBV5-8 and TRBJ1-5; TRBD1 aligns across 7 bases. V lost 0 bases, J lost 1 base, and 7 bases stayed unmatched. The germline CDR1 and CDR2 sequences are SGHTS and YDEGEE. The CDR3 covers 17 residues. This CDR3 is CASSLEGGGWSNQPQHF. CDR3 sequence (DNA): TGTGCCAGCAGCTTGGAGGGAGGGGGCTGGAGCAATCAGCCCCAGCATTTT.

V gene TRBV6-1 combines with J gene TRBJ2-1; TRBD2 aligns across 13 bases. Per the germline V gene, CDR1 is MNHNS and CDR2 is SASEGT. The CDR3 is 18 residues long. V dropped 2 bases and J dropped 2; count of bases not matched to a gene: 6. CDR3 DNA sequence: TGTGCCAGCAGTGAAATCTCCGGGACTAGCGGGACCTACAATGAGCAGTTCTTC. Residues: CASSEISGTSGTYNEQFF.

This chain connects TRBV5-5 to TRBJ2-5; TRBD1 agrees at 7 bases. The CDR3 loop spans 14 amino acids. V lost 4 bases, J lost 4 bases, and 7 bases stayed unmatched. CDR1 is SGHKS, CDR2 YYEKEE, per germline (reference sequence). CDR3 protein: CASSATGAGETQYF. The CDR3 nucleotides read TGTGCCAGCAGCGCCACAGGGGCTGGAGAGACCCAGTACTTC.

The sample holds many counts of this clonotype. For the CDR3, the DNA is TGTGCCAGCAGTTACACCACAGATACGCAGTATTTT. Its translation: CASSYTTDTQYF. V usage is TRBV2 and J usage is TRBJ2-3; D is ambiguous. Per germline, CDR1 SNHLY and CDR2 FYNNEI. CDR3 size: 12 residues. Trimming took off 5 bases at V and 2 bases at J, with 5 bases between the two ends.

The gene calls are TRBV3-1 and TRBJ2-3, with TRBD2 identical over 8 bases. This CDR3 has 15 residues. CDR1 is LGHDT and CDR2 is YNNKEL in the germline V gene (reference sequence). The ends lost 1 base at V and 4 bases at J; junction bases unmatched: 4. CDR3 in DNA: TGTGCCAGCAGCCAAGGGGGGCGGGAGGCAGATACGCAGTATTTT. Amino acid sequence: CASSQGGREADTQYF.

Details on this clonotype: One base away lies a much larger clone, so this may be a sequencing read error. V gene TRBV3-1 combines with J gene TRBJ2-3; no clear D. Germline loops: CDR1 LGHDT, CDR2 YNNKEL (reference sequence). This CDR3 has 13 amino acids. The chain's CDR3 is CAISQRPSVGQYF. The CDR3 region has the DNA TGTGCCATCAGCCAGAGACCCTCCGTGGGGCAGTATTTT.

The gene calls are TRBV27 and TRBJ2-7; no firm D call. The CDR3 is made up of 16 amino acids. Germline V gene data show CDR1 as MNHEY and CDR2 as SMNVEV (reference sequence). Deletions cut 0 bases from V and 5 bases from J, with 17 bases between. CDR3 in DNA: TGTGCCAGCAGTTTATCCTCGAACATCAGAGGCAACGAGCAGTACTTC. Its translation is CASSLSSNIRGNEQYF.

This clonotype was seen repeatedly, ten times or more. The chain recombines TRBV3-1 with TRBJ1-1, with D possibly being TRBD1 (5 bases). The CDR3 consists of 13 residues. The V end lost 5 bases, the J end lost 3 bases, and 10 bases lay between the germline ends. The germline CDR1 and CDR2 sequences are LGHDT and YNNKEL (reference sequence). The CDR3 DNA is TGTGCCAGCAGCGAAGTCAGGGACACTGAAGCTTTCTTT. Translated, it gives CASSEVRDTEAFF. Complete variable domain (other parts from reference TRBV3-1 and TRBJ1-1): DTAVSQTPKYLVTQMGNDKSIKCEQNLGHDTMYWYKQDSKKFLKIMFSYNNKELIINETVPNRFSPKSPDKAHLNLHINSLELGDSAVYFCASSEVRDTEAFFGQGTRLTVV.

This clonotype was observed at least ten times. The chain combines TRBV11-2 with TRBJ2-7; D is uncertain. V gave up 3 bases and J gave up 3 bases, with 9 bases separating them. The CDR3 runs to 13 residues. CDR1 is SGHAT and CDR2 is FQNNGV in the germline V gene. The CDR3 bases are TGTGCCAGCAGCTTCCCGGTTGACTACGAGCAGTACTTC. This encodes CASSFPVDYEQYF.

The CDR3 here is CASSREHSNTGELFF. As DNA, the CDR3 is TGTGCCAGTAGTAGAGAGCACTCGAACACCGGGGAGCTGTTTTTT. The J gene is TRBJ2-2, the V gene TRBV19; no reliable D call. Trimming took off 4 bases at V and 0 bases at J, with 9 bases between the two ends. CDR3 length equals 15 residues. CDR1 and CDR2 (germline): LNHDA, SQIVND (reference sequence).

This clonotype has a handful of counts. This chain links TRBV10-3 with TRBJ2-7, with D hard to call. The length of the CDR3 is 11 residues. The germline gives CDR1 ENHRY, CDR2 SYGVKD. V dropped 4 bases and J dropped 3 bases, with 4 bases sitting between them. The CDR3 DNA follows: TGTGCCATCAGTGTAAACTACGAGCAGTACTTC. This sequence encodes CAISVNYEQYF.